Listed below are T cell receptor beta chains from one sample, sequenced in a study of T cell responses to AZD1222 COVID-19 vaccine. Using immunoSEQ multiplex PCR, the repertoire was profiled, and TCRdb retains in-frame clones only, with some absent. The sample lists 65,000 or so clones; 84% were seen once. The sequencing used peripheral blood, collected on day 0 of AZD1222 vaccination. The receptors originated from an adult in good health. Each CDR3 is given with its conserved first and last residue. Each record gives: clone size, V gene, D gene, J gene, CDR3 protein, CDR3 DNA. A D gene is named only where the DNA matches it firmly. Clone size, where shown, is once, few, many, or a class for clones that have expanded.

-	TRBV7-2	TRBD2	TRBJ2-2	CASTSGLAGGSGELFF	TGTGCCAGCACCTCAGGACTAGCGGGGGGGTCCGGGGAGCTGTTTTTT
-	TRBV6-5	-	TRBJ1-5	CASSGTGNQPQHF	TGTGCCAGCAGCGGGACGGGGAATCAGCCCCAGCATTTT
-	TRBV7-8	-	TRBJ1-3	CASSLGRSSGNTIYF	TGTGCCAGCAGCTTAGGCAGGAGCTCTGGAAACACCATATATTTT
-	TRBV5-1	-	TRBJ2-3	CASSRGGYTDTQYF	TGCGCCAGCAGTAGGGGGGGCTACACAGATACGCAGTATTTT
-	TRBV6-6	-	TRBJ2-2	CASSRTIQGAGELFF	TGTGCCAGCAGTCGAACCATACAGGGAGCCGGGGAGCTGTTTTTT
-	TRBV28	-	TRBJ1-5	CASSLPGRNQPQHF	TGTGCCAGCAGTTTACCGGGCCGAAATCAGCCCCAGCATTTT
-	TRBV19	TRBD1	TRBJ1-3	CASSRQGPSGNTIYF	TGTGCCAGTAGCCGACAGGGGCCCTCTGGAAACACCATATATTTT
-	TRBV5-1	-	TRBJ2-5	CASSVGQETQYF	TGCGCCAGCAGCGTGGGCCAAGAGACCCAGTACTTC
-	TRBV5-4	-	TRBJ2-7	CASSLEGPRREQYF	TGTGCCAGCAGCTTGGAGGGGCCCCGGCGCGAGCAGTACTTC
-	TRBV3-1/TRBV3-2	-	TRBJ1-5	CASSRDGGNQPQHF	TGTGCCAGCAGCCGGGACGGTGGAAATCAGCCCCAGCATTTT
-	TRBV7-9	-	TRBJ2-7	CASSLRAGEQYF	TGTGCCAGCAGCTTAAGGGCAGGCGAGCAGTACTTC
few	TRBV27	-	TRBJ1-1	CASSETTGSEAFF	TGTGCCAGCAGTGAGACGACAGGCTCTGAAGCTTTCTTT
-	TRBV5-1	TRBD1	TRBJ1-3	CASSLTGAYGNTIYF	TGCGCCAGCAGCCTAACAGGGGCTTATGGAAACACCATATATTTT
few	TRBV12-3/TRBV12-4	-	TRBJ1-2	CASSALQGDGYTF	TGTGCCAGCAGTGCGCTACAGGGAGACGGCTACACCTTC
-	TRBV5-1	TRBD2	TRBJ2-5	CASSVLLSGGVRETQYF	TGCGCCAGCAGCGTACTACTTAGCGGGGGGGTCCGAGAGACCCAGTACTTC
-	TRBV2	-	TRBJ1-1	CASMLLMNTEAFF	TGTGCCAGCATGCTCCTGATGAACACTGAAGCTTTCTTT
-	TRBV2	-	TRBJ1-5	CASSDSGGDQPQHF	TGTGCCAGCAGTGATTCCGGGGGGGATCAGCCCCAGCATTTT
few	TRBV7-8	-	TRBJ1-1	CASSLAGGSNTEAFF	TGTGCCAGCAGCTTAGCGGGGGGTTCGAACACTGAAGCTTTCTTT